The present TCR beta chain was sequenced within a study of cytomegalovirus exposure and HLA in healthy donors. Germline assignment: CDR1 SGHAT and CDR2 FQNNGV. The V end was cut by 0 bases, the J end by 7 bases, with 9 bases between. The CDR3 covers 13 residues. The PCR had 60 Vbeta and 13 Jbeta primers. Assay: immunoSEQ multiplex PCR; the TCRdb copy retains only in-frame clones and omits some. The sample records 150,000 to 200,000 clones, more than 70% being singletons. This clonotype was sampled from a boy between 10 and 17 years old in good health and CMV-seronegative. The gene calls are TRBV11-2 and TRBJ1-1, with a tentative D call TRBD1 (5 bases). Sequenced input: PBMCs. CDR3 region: CASSLDWGVEAFF. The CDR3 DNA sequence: TGTGCCAGCAGCTTAGATTGGGGGGTTGAAGCTTTCTTT.